The T cell receptor (beta chain) described here comes from a study of T cell responses to AZD1222 COVID-19 vaccine. The study's findings and limits: White British ancestry dominated among donors, who included more females, and clonal diversity was possibly underestimated. Among those given AZD1222, only five or six were seropositive at baseline. The study sampled repertoires only after the peak T cell response.

The protocol was immunoSEQ multiplex PCR, while the TCRdb copy is restricted to in-frame clones and leaves out a portion. The top ten clones hold approximately 5.4% of a sample with 80,000 or so clones, roughly 90% of them seen once. Per germline, CDR1 SNHLY and CDR2 FYNNEI. V lost 8 bases and J lost 4, with 17 bases in between. This CDR3 comprises 14 residues. Turning to this clone: Its target is unknown.

The rearrangement joins TRBV2 to TRBJ1-1, with D possibly TRBD1 on 5 matching bases. The specimen comprised peripheral blood, sampled on day 0 of MenACWY control vaccination. The clonotype originates from an adult in good health. The CDR3 bases are TGTGCCAGCGAAAAGATAGGGGAAGGCACTGAAGCTTTCTTT. This codes for CASEKIGEGTEAFF.